This T cell receptor beta chain was recorded in a study of blood T cells in healthy people across ages. V lost 0 bases and J 0 bases, leaving 13 bases between the germline ends. Germline CDR1 and CDR2: SGHRS and YFSETQ. The CDR3 has 18 amino acids. With a J-beta primer mix and a sample-barcoded 5' primer, a second PCR ran about 7 to 11 cycles. TCRdb reprocessed the 5' RACE reads with MiXCR, giving one entry per CDR3 protein. Of hundreds of thousands of distinct CDR3 sequences listed, roughly 50% are singletons. The source is an elderly man in good health. Sequencing was done on a sample of blood. The chain has TRBV5-1 and TRBJ1-6; TRBD1 is a possible D gene (5 bases). This CDR3 reads CASSLVGGTSSYNSPLHF. The CDR3 nucleotides are TGCGCCAGCAGCTTGGTCGGGGGAACCAGCTCCTATAATTCACCCCTCCACTTT.